Shown below are 28 T cell receptor beta chains from a single sample sequenced in a study of post-analysis software for immune sequencing data. No antigen has been identified for these receptors. Points from the study as a whole: TRBV5-6, TRBV5-1 and TRBV20-1 belonged to a set of roughly five TRBV segments that were more frequent in patients than controls.

TCR beta cDNA libraries included unique molecular identifiers. Each CDR3 protein is one row after TCRdb ran MiXCR on the PCR reads. The repertoire holds roughly 700,000 distinct CDR3 sequences, with roughly 27% as singletons. Input material: blood. The origin of the receptors is a girl aged 5 to 17 with multiple sclerosis.

The V call is TRBV6-5, the J call TRBJ2-7, with TRBD1 matching over 12 bases. J gave up 1 base and V 6 bases, and 4 bases lay outside the gene matches. CDR3 length: 15 residues. From germline, CDR1 is MNHEY and CDR2 SVGAGI. The CDR3 DNA reads TGTGCCAGCAGAGCGGGACAGGGGGCTTCCTACGAGCAGTACTTC. Encoded protein: CASRAGQGASYEQYF.

This clonotype was picked up many times. The rearrangement joins TRBV7-9 to TRBJ2-4; a weak D match, TRBD2 (7 bases). This CDR3 is 16 amino acids long. CDR1 and CDR2 from the germline V gene are SEHNR and FQNEAQ (reference sequence). Trimming stripped 5 bases from V and 5 bases from J, with 19 bases between. CDR3 region: CASSPKGGARENIQYF. As DNA, the CDR3 is TGTGCCAGCAGCCCTAAAGGGGGGGCCAGGGAAAACATTCAGTACTTC.

V is TRBV6-5 and J is TRBJ1-4; D is uncertain. This CDR3 is 15 amino acids long. Germline V CDR1 and CDR2: MNHEY, SVGAGI. The V end lost 3 bases, the J end lost 5 bases, and 13 bases lay between the germline ends. CDR3 protein: CASSYLGYPNEKLFF. CDR3 coding DNA: TGTGCCAGCAGTTATTTGGGCTACCCGAATGAAAAACTGTTTTTT.

This clonotype appeared a few times. The gene calls are TRBV20-1 and TRBJ1-6; 7 nucleotides line up with TRBD1. Germline trimming cut 4 bases from V and 8 bases from J; bases unmatched to any gene: 8. Germline V gene lookup returns CDR1 DFQATT and CDR2 SNEGSKA (reference sequence). This CDR3 contains 14 residues. The CDR3 DNA reads as TGCAGTGCTAACAGGGGAGACTGGGATTCACCCCTCCACTTT. Encoded protein: CSANRGDWDSPLHF.

In its sample, this clonotype was seen a few times. The chain combines TRBV4-3 with TRBJ2-5; TRBD2 aligns across 14 bases. The trim removed 1 base at V and 3 bases at J, leaving 13 bases unmatched. Per the germline V gene, CDR1 is LGHNA and CDR2 is YSLEER. This CDR3 has 20 amino acids. The CDR3 sequence: CASSQAPGLAGAFRKETQYF. The CDR3 coding sequence is TGCGCCAGCAGCCAAGCACCGGGACTAGCGGGAGCGTTCAGAAAAGAGACCCAGTACTTC.

In this sample, this clonotype turned up many times. The CDR3 sequence: CASTPRDQGGHEQFF. In DNA form, the CDR3 reads TGTGCCAGCACCCCCCGTGATCAGGGAGGGCATGAGCAGTTCTTC. The chain uses TRBV6-6 and TRBJ2-1; TRBD2 matches 7 bases. The CDR3 extends over 15 amino acids. Per the germline V gene, CDR1 is MNHNY and CDR2 is SVGAGI (reference sequence). With V trimmed by 7 bases and J by 8 bases, 14 bases remained unmatched.

This clonotype showed up just a few times. The CDR3 DNA is TGTGCCAGCAGTAAAGGGACATACTACGAGCAGTACTTC. Amino acid sequence: CASSKGTYYEQYF. This chain joins TRBV6-1 and TRBJ2-7, with D perhaps matching TRBD1 (6 bases). V lost 5 bases and J lost 3, with 11 bases in between. The germline gives CDR1 MNHNS, CDR2 SASEGT. The CDR3 runs to 13 residues.

V and J are TRBV5-1 and TRBJ2-1; D is uncertain. Per germline, CDR1 SGHRS and CDR2 YFSETQ. The CDR3 contains 14 residues. V was trimmed by 1 base and J by 8 bases, leaving 13 bases between them. The CDR3 DNA is TGCGCCAGCAGCTTGCGGGCAAGTCTGGATGAGCAGTTCTTC. It specifies CASSLRASLDEQFF.

This clonotype occurred a few times. A junction end diverges from the germline sequence, so it may reflect a read error. The chain combines TRBV4-2 with TRBJ2-5, with 7 bases identical to TRBD2. The CDR3 totals 13 residues. Per germline, CDR1 LGHNA and CDR2 YNFKEQ. The CDR3 is CVSSQEGGDLEYF. DNA of the CDR3: TGTGTCAGCAGCCAAGAGGGAGGGGATTTGGAGTACTTC.

V usage is TRBV20-1 and J usage is TRBJ2-5; 10 positions agree with TRBD2. The end of the DNA aligns better with TRBJ2-7, so the J call may be wrong. This CDR3 has 14 amino acids. Germline V gene sequence: CDR1 DFQATT, CDR2 SNEGSKA (reference sequence). The CDR3 DNA is TGCAGTGGTTCAGGGGCTAGCGGGAGCCTCGAGCAGTACTTC. Amino acids: CSGSGASGSLEQYF.

This clonotype showed up just a few times. This rearrangement joins TRBV20-1 to TRBJ2-1; TRBD2 matches 15 bases. Trimming removed 3 bases from V and 5 bases from J; junction bases left unmatched: 8. Germline V lookup: CDR1 DFQATT, CDR2 SNEGSKA (reference sequence). The CDR3 sequence is 17 residues long. CDR3 nucleotide sequence: TGCAGTGCTAGGCCGCCGGGACTAGCGGGAGGCCACAATGAGCAGTTCTTC. Translation gives CSARPPGLAGGHNEQFF.

The rearrangement links TRBV9 to TRBJ2-7; D might be TRBD1 or TRBD2, each matching 6 bases. V lost 0 bases and J 2 bases, leaving 15 bases between the germline ends. The length of the CDR3 is 16 residues. Germline-derived CDR1 and CDR2 are SGDLS and YYNGEE. CDR3 protein: CASSVGGAGAAYEQYF. In nucleotides, the CDR3 is TGTGCCAGCAGCGTAGGGGGGGCAGGGGCTGCCTACGAGCAGTACTTC.

Notes on this clonotype: A single base separates this from a much larger clone, so it may be a read error. The chain couples TRBV15 to TRBJ2-1; no definite D call. Trimming shortened V by 5 bases and J by 4 bases, and 3 bases separated the two germline ends. The CDR3 consists of 11 residues. Germline CDR1 LNHNV, CDR2 YYDKDF (reference sequence). Here the CDR3 reads CATSPYNEQFF. The CDR3 region has the DNA TGTGCCACCAGCCCGTACAATGAGCAGTTCTTC. Using reference TRBV15 and TRBJ2-1 for the parts outside the CDR3, the full variable domain is DAMVIQNPRYQVTQFGKPVTLSCSQTLNHNVMYWYQQKSSQAPKLLFHYYDKDFNNEADTPDNFQSRRPNTSFCFLDIRSPGLGDTAMYLCATSPYNEQFFGPGTRLTVL.

This clonotype was observed a few times. The gene calls are TRBV5-1 and TRBJ2-6; D is perhaps TRBD1 (6 bases). CDR3 size: 16 residues. Germline loops: CDR1 SGHRS, CDR2 YFSETQ. The V end lost 3 bases, the J end lost 4 bases, and 14 bases lay between the germline ends. CDR3 residues: CASSSSSGAGANVLTF. In DNA form, the CDR3 reads TGCGCCAGCAGCTCTTCATCAGGGGCCGGGGCCAACGTCCTGACTTTC.

This clonotype was detected a few times. CDR3 region: CAIRIQGSDTQYF. The CDR3 DNA sequence: TGTGCCATCAGAATACAGGGTTCAGATACGCAGTATTTT. The chain is built from TRBV10-3 and TRBJ2-3; a weak D match, TRBD1 (6 bases). Germline assignment: CDR1 ENHRY and CDR2 SYGVKD. The CDR3 spans 13 residues. V dropped 6 bases and J dropped 4 bases, with 11 bases sitting between them.

A single count supports this clonotype. The chain has TRBV15 and TRBJ2-3; 9 nucleotides align to TRBD2. The germline V gene encodes CDR1 LNHNV and CDR2 YYDKDF (reference sequence). The length of the CDR3 is 16 residues. J was trimmed by 3 bases and V by 8 bases; bases with no gene match: 12. The CDR3 protein is CATRGLAEYRTDTQYF. CDR3 nucleotide sequence: TGTGCCACCCGGGGACTAGCCGAATATAGGACAGATACGCAGTATTTT.

This clonotype occurred a few times. The rearrangement links TRBV7-2 to TRBJ2-4; unclear D gene. Germline loops: CDR1 SGHTA, CDR2 FQGNSA. V lost 0 bases to trimming and J lost 1 base, with 13 bases between them. The CDR3 is 17 amino acids. CDR3 residues: CASSLAPYTNAKNIQYF. In DNA form, the CDR3 reads TGTGCCAGCAGCTTAGCCCCCTATACAAATGCCAAAAACATTCAGTACTTC.

J is TRBJ2-7 and V is TRBV20-1; 7 bases fit TRBD2. With V trimmed by 0 bases and J by 5 bases, 7 bases remained unmatched. CDR3 length equals 14 residues. CDR1 DFQATT and CDR2 SNEGSKA come from the germline V gene (reference sequence). The CDR3 loop is CSARELSAGDEQYF. The CDR3 region has the DNA TGCAGTGCTAGAGAGCTTTCGGCGGGAGACGAGCAGTACTTC.

This chain joins TRBV20-1 and TRBJ2-3, with TRBD1 identical over 10 bases. Trimming removed 5 bases from V and 7 bases from J; junction bases left unmatched: 9. The CDR3 has 14 amino acids. CDR1 is DFQATT and CDR2 is SNEGSKA in the germline V gene (reference sequence). Here the CDR3 DNA reads TGCAGTGCTCCCCCCGGGACAGGGGCTAATACGCAGTATTTT. Protein sequence: CSAPPGTGANTQYF.

This clonotype has more than one count but fewer than ten. The rearrangement joins TRBV9 to TRBJ2-7; possible D gene TRBD2, 5 bases. Near its end, the DNA agrees better with TRBJ2-5, so the J call may be wrong. This CDR3 is built from 13 residues. The V gene's germline CDR1 is SGDLS and CDR2 YYNGEE. CDR3: CASSVVAEGTQYF. The DNA of the CDR3 is TGTGCCAGCAGCGTAGTTGCCGAGGGGACCCAGTACTTC.

A few counts support this clonotype. The rearrangement uses TRBV20-1 and TRBJ1-4; no clear D. This CDR3 has 14 amino acids. V lost 3 bases to trimming and J lost 7 bases, with 15 bases between them. The V gene's germline CDR1 is DFQATT and CDR2 SNEGSKA (reference sequence). CDR3 nucleotide sequence: TGCAGTGCTAGTCCCTCGGGAGTGGGTGAAAAACTGTTTTTT. This encodes CSASPSGVGEKLFF.

There are a few counts of this clonotype. This chain connects TRBV15 to TRBJ2-1, with a tentative D call TRBD2 (6 bases). V was pared by 5 bases and J by 0 bases, with 14 bases between. This CDR3 has 16 amino acids. Germline lookup yields CDR1 LNHNV and CDR2 YYDKDF (reference sequence). The CDR3 DNA follows: TGTGCCACCAGCGGCCGTAGCGGTACCTCCTACAATGAGCAGTTCTTC. It is translated as CATSGRSGTSYNEQFF. Variable domain in full (rest from reference TRBV15 and TRBJ2-1): DAMVIQNPRYQVTQFGKPVTLSCSQTLNHNVMYWYQQKSSQAPKLLFHYYDKDFNNEADTPDNFQSRRPNTSFCFLDIRSPGLGDTAMYLCATSGRSGTSYNEQFFGPGTRLTVL.

At least ten counts were recorded for this clonotype. The chain uses TRBV29-1 and TRBJ2-7; possible D gene TRBD2, 5 bases. The CDR3 covers 13 residues. V was cut by 4 bases and J by 6 bases, with 16 bases left in between. In germline, CDR1 is SQVTM, CDR2 ANQGSEA. As DNA, the CDR3 is TGCAGCGTTGCCCCGTACGTTGAGGGCGAGCAGTACTTC. It translates to CSVAPYVEGEQYF.

The chain is built from TRBV14 and TRBJ2-7, with 8 bases fitting TRBD1. The V gene's germline CDR1 is SGHDN and CDR2 FVKESK. The V segment lost 5 bases and the J segment 0 bases; nucleotides outside the gene matches: 9. The CDR3 runs 16 residues. The CDR3 here is CASSYSGQGISYEQYF. The CDR3 nucleotides read TGTGCCAGCAGCTACTCAGGACAGGGCATCTCCTACGAGCAGTACTTC. The full variable domain, with the rest looked up from reference TRBV14 and TRBJ2-7, is EAGVTQFPSHSVIEKGQTVTLRCDPISGHDNLYWYRRVMGKEIKFLLHFVKESKQDESGMPNNRFLAERTGGTYSTLKVQPAELEDSGVYFCASSYSGQGISYEQYFGPGTRLTVT.

In regard to this clonotype: A single base separates this from a much larger clone, so it may be a read error. The chain carries TRBV29-1 and TRBJ2-5; weak D call: TRBD1 (5 bases). V was shortened by 3 bases and J by 5 bases, with 10 bases between the two germline ends. The length of the CDR3 is 12 residues. The germline CDR1 and CDR2 sequences are SQVTM and ANQGSEA. The CDR3 spells CSVDVGLETQYF. Written as DNA, the CDR3 is TGCAGCGTTGATGTGGGGCTCGAGACCCAGTACTTC. The full variable domain, rest sourced from reference TRBV29-1 and TRBJ2-5, is SAVISQKPSRDICQRGTSLTIQCQVDSQVTMMFWYRQQPGQSLTLIATANQGSEATYESGFVIDKFPISRPNLTFSTLTVSNMSPEDSSIYLCSVDVGLETQYFGPGTRLLVL.

The chain recombines TRBV6-2 or TRBV6-3 with TRBJ2-7; TRBD2 matches at 14 bases. CDR3 length equals 17 residues. V was pared by 7 bases and J by 4 bases, with 12 bases of the junction left unmatched. Germline V gene lookup returns CDR1 MNHEY and CDR2 SVGEGT. The CDR3 region has the DNA TGTGCCAGCACGGAGGACAGGGGACTAGCGGGAGCATACGAGCAGTACTTC. Amino acids: CASTEDRGLAGAYEQYF.

The count of this clonotype is one. The chain has TRBV20-1 and TRBJ1-2, with 7 bases lining up with TRBD1. There are 14 residues in the CDR3. CDR1 is DFQATT, CDR2 SNEGSKA, per germline (reference sequence). The V gene end was trimmed by 5 bases and the J gene end by 7 bases; junction bases not matched to a gene: 13. CDR3 DNA: TGCAGTGCTCCTGGCGGCAGGGGGAGGTCTGGCTACACCTTC. It codes for CSAPGGRGRSGYTF.

This clonotype has only a few counts. The chain joins TRBV10-3 to TRBJ2-7, with TRBD1 matching over 9 bases. Per the germline V gene, CDR1 is ENHRY and CDR2 is SYGVKD. This CDR3 has 12 amino acids. J gave up 6 bases and V 7 bases, and 4 bases lay outside the gene matches. The CDR3 spells CAITGTGSEQYF. The DNA of the CDR3 is TGTGCCATCACCGGGACAGGGAGCGAGCAGTACTTC.